This TCR beta chain came from a study of neurological immune-mediated disorders (dated by TCRdb to between 2017 and 2020). Some background on the complete study: Among the 35 or so multiple sclerosis patients, around 31 had relapsing-remitting MS and 3 had secondary progressive MS. Peripheral blood TCR-beta repertoires from HTLV-I-associated myelopathy (HAM/TSP) patients, multiple sclerosis patients and healthy controls were compared by UMI-based sequencing. Alongside PBMC samples, the set of 80 to 130 TCR-beta libraries contained longitudinal samples, technical triplicates, and paired CD4+ and CD8+ T-cell subsets that had been sorted. The cohort comprised 60 to 75 subjects: about 14 HAM/TSP patients, roughly 34 multiple sclerosis patients and 20 healthy controls. The study at large found these results: No clinical or MRI features were associated with the MS cluster, and the authors said that larger cohorts are needed. TCR clonal expansion was highest in HAM/TSP patients and lowest in MS patients, with MS patients falling below even healthy controls. In a phylogenetic analysis, the repertoires of 18 out of 34 MS patients fell into a single cluster of related CDR3 sequences, pointing to a possible signature at the repertoire level. Across subjects, expanded clones never shared an identical CDR3 amino acid sequence, which suggests that the TCR-beta repertoires in every group were private.

For the unsorted PBMC libraries, 2 million PBMCs were stored in RNAlater at -80 degrees C until RNA extraction and were used to generate the libraries. Multiple sclerosis patients were enrolled in a US clinical protocol under which disease progression was evaluated by magnetic resonance imaging. Peripheral blood was subjected to Ficoll-Hypaque density gradient centrifugation to isolate PBMCs, which were then cryopreserved in liquid nitrogen. cDNA synthesis used template-switch 5'RACE with a primer carrying a 10-nucleotide random unique molecular identifier tagging each TCR transcript. Over 180 million TCR-beta sequences, covering 15-18 subjects, were produced in each sequencing run. The RNeasy kit was used to extract total RNA. The KAPA Real-time Library Amplification kit was used to amplify TCR-beta VDJ regions with primers for the TCR constant region and the 5'RACE anchor. Sample indexes and Illumina adaptors were added in a first PCR, and a second PCR then increased library yield. After Ampure bead purification, the TCR product of roughly 650 bp was size-selected on a 2% E-gel SizeSelection system. Before pooling, libraries had their quality checked on a Bioanalyzer, their concentration measured with Qubit, and their quantity determined with the Kapa Library Quantification kit. An Illumina HiSeq 2500 sequenced the libraries paired-end 2 x 150 bp. To increase sequence diversity, roughly 24-32% phiX was spiked into each library pool. For the original study's pipeline: Quality-filtered reads were processed with the UMI-based MiGEC pipeline, and over 75% of raw TCR sequences were removed by the MiGEC pipeline during error correction. IMGT germline references were used for alignment of VDJ genes, and clonotypes were defined by a unique CDR3 amino acid sequence together with V-J genes. Clonal expansion, Shannon diversity and CDR3 relatedness (CalcPairwiseDistances, ClusterSamples) were evaluated with VDJtools, and phylogenetic trees were built with CLCbio workbench. Clones with at least 8 unique UMIs were defined as expanded, with this threshold being based on coefficient-of-variation modelling across technical triplicates. TCRdb reanalyzed the raw reads on its own, using fastp at Q25 for trimming and MiXCR for clone calling, and kept in-frame beta chains. One record per CDR3 amino acid sequence lists the most common genes and DNA. The V and J calls were determined by TCRdb, not by the authors. Within this sample are about 35,000 distinct CDR3 sequences, with 3.5% to 4% of them counted one time only. The top ten clones comprise roughly 2% of the sample.

There are many counts of this clonotype. Its antigen specificity is not known. Base qualities are not recorded, but no much larger clone differs from it by a single base. Spanning cysteine to phenylalanine, the CDR3 consists of 12 amino acids. Of all the DNA, just the CDR3 is kept, 36 bases in frame from base 1. Deletion took 3 bases off V and 7 bases off J, with a span of 9 bases between the germline ends. The chain employs TRBV12-3 or TRBV12-4 and TRBJ1-1, with the D gene call left open. The sample was PBMCs. The receptor comes from a man younger than 40 with multiple sclerosis. The sequenced DNA is TGTGCCAGCAGTTTCGGGGTTGGTGAAGCTTTCTTT. Translated, it gives CASSFGVGEAFF.